The 27 T cell receptor beta chains given below trace back to one sample, sequenced in a study of shared clonotypes between healthy human individuals. Method: immunoSEQ multiplex PCR; TCRdb's copy keeps in-frame clones and lacks some. The data contain about half a million clones, over 75% of them seen just once; the ten biggest clones take up approximately 11%. The sequenced sample was PBMCs. Receptor source: a woman in her thirties or forties in good health. Some clones in this sample may be carry-over from other donors' samples.

Points on this clone: The junction does not match germline at one end; this may be a read error. V gene TRBV29-1 combines with J gene TRBJ2-3, with 12 positions matching TRBD1. CDR1 and CDR2 from the germline V gene are SQVTM and ANQGSEA. The CDR3 length is 11 residues. CDR3 amino acids: CSVEGTGGLYF. The CDR3 DNA is TGCAGCGTCGAAGGGACAGGGGGCCTGTATTTT.

As regards this clone: Only one base separates this from a far larger clonotype, so it likely reflects a read error. The rearrangement joins TRBV5-1 to TRBJ2-3; D is possibly TRBD1 (6 bases). The CDR3 is 14 amino acids. CDR1 and CDR2 (germline): SGHRS, YFSETQ. The CDR3 is CASGFGGPTDTQYF. The CDR3 DNA is TGCGCCAGCGGCTTTGGGGGCCCCACAGATACGCAGTATTTT.

The V call is TRBV5-1, the J call TRBJ2-5, with 10 nucleotides matching TRBD2. This CDR3 comprises 15 residues. The trim removed 0 bases at V and 3 bases at J, leaving 2 bases unmatched. From germline, CDR1 is SGHRS and CDR2 YFSETQ. The CDR3 spells CASSLGAGGEETQYF. The CDR3 DNA sequence: TGCGCCAGCAGCTTGGGAGCGGGAGGGGAAGAGACCCAGTACTTC.

The J gene is TRBJ2-3, the V gene TRBV29-1; TRBD2 agrees at 8 bases. The CDR3 extends over 14 amino acids. Germline V lookup: CDR1 SQVTM, CDR2 ANQGSEA. Losses at the gene ends were 2 bases for V and 1 base for J; bases not matched to a gene: 2. The CDR3 reads CSVESSGRTDTQYF. The CDR3 bases are TGCAGCGTTGAATCTAGCGGGCGCACAGATACGCAGTATTTT.

The chain couples TRBV28 to TRBJ1-5, with D perhaps matching TRBD1 (6 bases). The germline CDR1 and CDR2 sequences are MDHEN and SYDVKM. V lost 6 bases and J 5 bases, leaving 17 bases between the germline ends. This CDR3 contains 15 residues. The CDR3 sequence is CASRKGGMGDQPQHF. Here the CDR3 DNA reads TGTGCCAGCAGGAAGGGGGGGATGGGCGATCAGCCCCAGCATTTT.

Here the CDR3 reads CAWRFRDTYSNQPQHF. CDR3 in DNA: TGTGCCTGGAGGTTCCGGGACACCTATAGCAATCAGCCCCAGCATTTT. The J gene is TRBJ1-5, the V gene TRBV30; D may be TRBD1 (6 bases). Germline loops: CDR1 GTSNPN, CDR2 SVGIG (reference sequence). CDR3 length: 16 amino acids. V dropped 3 bases and J dropped 0 bases, with 15 bases sitting between them. Drawing the rest from reference TRBV30 and TRBJ1-5, the complete variable domain is SQTIHQWPATLVQPVGSPLSLECTVEGTSNPNLYWYRQAAGRGLQLLFYSVGIGQISSEVPQNLSASRPQDRQFILSSKKLLLSDSGFYLCAWRFRDTYSNQPQHFGDGTRLSIL.

Regarding this clone: With a far larger clone one base away, a read error is the likely cause. V is TRBV4-2 and J is TRBJ2-3; D is unresolved. Germline assignment: CDR1 LGHNA and CDR2 YNFKEQ. The CDR3 consists of 15 residues. The DNA of the CDR3 is TGTGCCAGCAGCCAAGAAAGTACAGCAACAGATACGCGGTATTTT. Protein product: CASSQESTATDTRYF.

V and J are TRBV5-1 and TRBJ2-2; possibly TRBD2 for D (5 bases). Trimming removed 4 bases at V and 4 bases at J, with 14 bases between. Germline V gene data show CDR1 as SGHRS and CDR2 as YFSETQ. CDR3 size: 15 residues. Written as DNA, the CDR3 is TGCGCCAGCAGCCCGGACTTCTCCGGCACCGGGGAGCTGTTTTTT. This codes for CASSPDFSGTGELFF.

Of note for this clone: It is likely a read error: a sequence one base away is far more abundant. The chain carries TRBV7-3 and TRBJ2-3, with D possibly TRBD2 on 6 matching bases. CDR1 and CDR2 from the germline V gene are SGHTA and FQGTGA. V lost 2 bases to trimming and J lost 4 bases, with 13 bases between them. The CDR3 consists of 15 residues. The CDR3 loop reads CASSLLAVAPDTQYF. The CDR3 nucleotides are TGTGCCAGCAGCTTATTAGCGGTAGCACCAGATACGCAGTATTTT. Full variable domain (outside the CDR3, taken from reference TRBV7-3 and TRBJ2-3): GAGVSQTPSNKVTEKGKYVELRCDPISGHTALYWYRQSLGQGPEFLIYFQGTGAADDSGLPNDRFFAVRPEGSVSTLKIQRTERGDSAVYLCASSLLAVAPDTQYFGPGTRLTVL.

CDR3 in DNA: TGTGCCAGTAGTGCAGGACAAATTGGCTACACCTTC. It yields the protein CASSAGQIGYTF. The chain combines TRBV19 with TRBJ1-2, with a possible D match to TRBD1 (5 bases). The CDR3 has 12 residues. Germline V gene data show CDR1 as LNHDA and CDR2 as SQIVND (reference sequence). Trimming pared 5 bases from V and 7 bases from J, leaving 11 bases between.

The V and J genes are TRBV9 and TRBJ1-5; the D is unclear. V shed 3 bases and J shed 4 bases, with 11 bases lying between them. Germline V gene data show CDR1 as SGDLS and CDR2 as YYNGEE. The CDR3 runs 14 residues. In DNA form, the CDR3 reads TGTGCCAGCAGCGAGCTTGACATAAATCAGCCCCAGCATTTT. Its translation: CASSELDINQPQHF.

The rearrangement links TRBV10-1 to TRBJ2-7; possibly TRBD1 for D (6 bases). Germline V lookup: CDR1 WNHNN, CDR2 SYGVQD (reference sequence). This CDR3 has 13 amino acids. Trimming left V 5 bases short and J 5 bases short, with 13 bases between. CDR3 amino acids: CASSLQGSHEQYF. CDR3 DNA sequence: TGCGCCAGCAGTCTCCAGGGGAGCCACGAGCAGTACTTC.

For this clone: This sequence is one base from a far larger clone and is likely a read error. CDR3 loop: CASSKQGGTEALF. The CDR3, as DNA: TGTGCCAGCAGCAAACAGGGTGGCACTGAAGCTCTCTTT. The rearrangement links TRBV7-9 to TRBJ1-1, with D perhaps TRBD1 (6 bases). Germline V CDR1 and CDR2: SEHNR, FQNEAQ (reference sequence). The CDR3 extends over 13 amino acids.

Turning to this clone: A far larger clone differs by one base, so this is likely a read error. The chain is built from TRBV29-1 and TRBJ1-1; no definite D call. Trimming pared 4 bases from V and 7 bases from J, leaving 19 bases between. This CDR3 spans 14 amino acids. In germline, CDR1 is SQVTM, CDR2 ANQGSEA. CDR3 sequence (DNA): TGCAGCGTTGTCCTAACCCTGGGTGGGATTGAAGCTTTCTTT. Its protein is CSVVLTLGGIEAFF. Together with reference TRBV29-1 and TRBJ1-1, the CDR3 gives the full variable domain: SAVISQKPSRDICQRGTSLTIQCQVDSQVTMMFWYRQQPGQSLTLIATANQGSEATYESGFVIDKFPISRPNLTFSTLTVSNMSPEDSSIYLCSVVLTLGGIEAFFGQGTRLTVV.

This chain joins TRBV7-9 and TRBJ2-5; 9 bases agree with TRBD1. Germline CDR1 reads SEHNR; CDR2 reads FQNEAQ (reference sequence). The CDR3 contains 16 residues. The trim removed 4 bases at V and 5 bases at J, leaving 11 bases unmatched. Here the CDR3 reads CASSSHGTGRWETQYF. DNA of the CDR3: TGTGCCAGCAGCTCCCACGGGACAGGGAGGTGGGAGACCCAGTACTTC.

The chain uses TRBV4-1 and TRBJ2-7, with 7 nucleotides matching TRBD2. This CDR3 comprises 15 residues. Germline V lookup: CDR1 MGHRA, CDR2 YSYEKL. V was pared by 0 bases and J by 5 bases, with 7 bases of the junction left unmatched. For the CDR3, the DNA is TGCGCCAGCAGCCAAGAAATTCGGGGGGACGACGAGCAGTACTTC. As protein: CASSQEIRGDDEQYF.

A word on this clone: With only one base between it and a far larger clone, this is likely a read error. The chain uses TRBV28 and TRBJ1-5; 7 nucleotides line up with TRBD1. Per germline, CDR1 MDHEN and CDR2 SYDVKM. The CDR3 spans 15 residues. V trimming: 4 bases; J trimming: 6 bases; junction bases outside the gene matches: 9. The CDR3 DNA is TGTGCCAGCAGTTCCACGGAGGGGGCAGGTCAGCCCCAGCATTTT. Translated: CASSSTEGAGQPQHF.

CDR3: CASSIQGADTEAFF. The CDR3 DNA reads as TGCGCCAGCAGTATACAGGGGGCTGACACTGAAGCTTTCTTT. V usage is TRBV5-1 and J usage is TRBJ1-1; 9 bases map to TRBD1. This CDR3 contains 14 residues. Losses at the gene ends were 5 bases for V and 3 bases for J; bases not matched to a gene: 5. CDR1 SGHRS and CDR2 YFSETQ come from the germline V gene.

This sequence joins TRBV28 and TRBJ1-1; TRBD1 matches 8 bases. The CDR3 loop spans 15 amino acids. The germline CDR1 and CDR2 sequences are MDHEN and SYDVKM. J lost 3 bases, V lost 5 bases, and 8 bases had no gene match. This chain's CDR3 is CASSSTGGIYTEAFF. The CDR3 DNA is TGTGCCAGCAGTAGTACAGGGGGTATTTACACTGAAGCTTTCTTT.

The chain is built from TRBV7-6 and TRBJ2-7; no definite D call. There are 17 residues in the CDR3. Germline V lookup: CDR1 SGHVS, CDR2 FNYEAQ. Between the trimmed V and J ends, which lost 1 base and 4 bases, there was a span of 20 bases. The CDR3 region has the DNA TGTGCCAGCAGCTTAGATTCCGGGCCCGCCAGCCTTTACGAGCAGTACTTC. Its protein is CASSLDSGPASLYEQYF.

The chain combines TRBV6-5 with TRBJ1-1; 7 positions match TRBD1. Germline loops: CDR1 MNHEY, CDR2 SVGAGI. Trimming took 4 bases from V and 6 from J; bases not matched to a gene: 11. The CDR3 is 15 amino acids. In DNA, the CDR3 is TGTGCCAGCAGTTTTATCTACACTACAGGGGCTGAAGCTTTCTTT. Encoded protein: CASSFIYTTGAEAFF.

This clone was detected ten times or more. The identical CDR3 is also encoded by other nucleotide sequences in the sample. This chain connects TRBV7-9 to TRBJ2-3; the D gene is possibly TRBD2 (5 bases). The CDR3 runs to 17 residues. Trimming shortened V by 5 bases and J by 3 bases, and 21 bases separated the two germline ends. Germline V CDR1 and CDR2: SEHNR, FQNEAQ (reference sequence). The CDR3 is CASSPGWASEETDTQYF. In DNA form, the CDR3 reads TGTGCCAGCAGCCCTGGGTGGGCGTCGGAGGAAACAGATACGCAGTATTTT.

This chain uses TRBV5-1 with TRBJ2-7; 8 bases line up with TRBD1. The DNA matches TRBJ2-5 better at its end, which makes the J call doubtful. CDR3 length: 15 residues. Germline CDR1 SGHRS, CDR2 YFSETQ. In DNA, the CDR3 is TGCGCCAGCAGCTCCCTTCAGGGGGCCCAAGAGACCCAGTACTTC. Its translation: CASSSLQGAQETQYF.

A word on this clone: A read error is likely here: a far larger clone is one base away. Distinct nucleotide sequences in the sample also encode this CDR3. The chain links TRBV27 to TRBJ1-5, with D unresolved. This CDR3 is built from 13 residues. The V gene's germline CDR1 is MNHEY and CDR2 SMNVEV (reference sequence). The DNA of the CDR3 is TGTGCCAGCAGTTTAACATTCCGCCAGCCACAGCATTTT. It yields the protein CASSLTFRQPQHF.

The chain joins TRBV9 to TRBJ2-7, with D possibly TRBD1 on 5 matching bases. This CDR3 has 16 residues. V was shortened by 4 bases and J by 2 bases, with 19 bases between the two germline ends. CDR1 and CDR2 from the germline V gene are SGDLS and YYNGEE. The CDR3 region has the DNA TGTGCCAGCAGCCGAACAACGACAGTGATCGCCTACGAGCAGTACTTC. It yields the protein CASSRTTTVIAYEQYF.

This chain's CDR3 is CAWSGEVAKNIQYF. The CDR3 DNA sequence: TGTGCCTGGAGTGGGGAGGTAGCCAAAAACATTCAGTACTTC. The rearrangement links TRBV30 to TRBJ2-4; possible D gene TRBD2, 6 bases. Germline V gives CDR1 GTSNPN, CDR2 SVGIG (reference sequence). Deletions cut 1 base from V and 0 bases from J, with 7 bases between. The length of the CDR3 is 14 residues. Full variable domain (outside the CDR3, taken from reference TRBV30 and TRBJ2-4): SQTIHQWPATLVQPVGSPLSLECTVEGTSNPNLYWYRQAAGRGLQLLFYSVGIGQISSEVPQNLSASRPQDRQFILSSKKLLLSDSGFYLCAWSGEVAKNIQYFGAGTRLSVL.

This rearrangement joins TRBV2 to TRBJ2-7; no firm D call. Germline-derived CDR1 and CDR2 are SNHLY and FYNNEI. The V and J ends lost 1 base and 3 bases respectively, with 10 bases between them. This CDR3 comprises 14 residues. Here the CDR3 DNA reads TGTGCCAGCAGTGAAGGGGCCTTCCGCTACGAGCAGTACTTC. This gives the protein CASSEGAFRYEQYF. Combining the CDR3 with reference TRBV2 and TRBJ2-7 gives the whole variable domain EPEVTQTPSHQVTQMGQEVILRCVPISNHLYFYWYRQILGQKVEFLVSFYNNEISEKSEIFDDQFSVERPDGSNFTLKIRSTKLEDSAMYFCASSEGAFRYEQYFGPGTRLTVT.